This TCR beta chain was obtained from a study of control samples from healthy donors and cancer patients. This CDR3 region has 18 residues. The germline V gene encodes CDR1 SGDLS and CDR2 YYNGEE. V dropped 4 bases and J dropped 5; count of bases not matched to a gene: 11. The method was immunoSEQ multiplex PCR; TCRdb's version includes in-frame clones alone and lacks a portion of them. Among about 97,000 clones listed, 92% were seen once. The sample comprised blood. This sequence originates from a woman aged 18-29 years in good health. The chain links TRBV9 to TRBJ2-5, with 16 bases lining up with TRBD2. This chain's CDR3 is CASSPPAGTSGRVETQYF. The CDR3 DNA reads as TGTGCCAGCAGCCCCCCAGCTGGGACTAGCGGGAGGGTGGAGACCCAGTACTTC.